A single sample is the source of the 6 T cell receptor beta chains below, sequenced in a study of T-cell reconstitution after alpha-beta-depleted transplantation in children. During its preparation, the TCRbeta library received unique molecular identifiers. TCRdb analysed the PCR reads with MiXCR anew, one entry per CDR3 protein. The sample consists of almost 500,000 distinct CDR3 sequences, about 10% of them appearing once. The sequencing here drew on PBMCs, taken before TCRalphabeta/CD19-depleted stem cell transplant. These receptors all come from a child between 2 and 9 years old with inherited bone marrow failure, due to receive a stem cell transplant.

This clonotype showed up many times. The chain has TRBV20-1 and TRBJ2-2, with D tentatively TRBD1 or TRBD2 (5 bases each). The V end was cut by 4 bases, the J end by 3 bases, with 12 bases between. Germline CDR1 and CDR2: DFQATT and SNEGSKA (reference sequence). The CDR3 loop spans 14 amino acids. CDR3 in amino acids: CSAKGPRDTGELFF. CDR3 coding DNA: TGCAGTGCTAAGGGACCCAGAGACACCGGGGAGCTGTTTTTT.

This clonotype was recorded at least ten times. The chain uses TRBV5-1 and TRBJ2-5; maybe TRBD2 (6 bases). Germline V gene sequence: CDR1 SGHRS, CDR2 YFSETQ. V gave up 2 bases and J gave up 5 bases, with 10 bases separating them. The CDR3 runs to 13 residues. CDR3 in DNA: TGCGCCAGCAGCTTAAGCGGGTTCGAGACCCAGTACTTC. It encodes CASSLSGFETQYF.

This clonotype was seen only a few times. This chain connects TRBV5-6 to TRBJ2-1; 14 bases agree with TRBD2. This CDR3 has 19 residues. Trimming cost V 4 bases and J 0 bases; bases outside gene matches: 9. CDR1 and CDR2 (germline): SGHDT, YYEEEE. The CDR3 bases are TGTGCCAGCAGCCGATTGACTAGCGGGAGGGCCATCTCCTACAATGAGCAGTTCTTC. Its protein is CASSRLTSGRAISYNEQFF.

This clonotype was seen only once. This could be a read error, since a much larger clone is one nucleotide away. The genes are TRBV25-1 and TRBJ1-2, with D tentatively TRBD1 (6 bases). The CDR3 length is 17 residues. The V and J ends lost 6 bases and 3 bases respectively, with 23 bases between them. Germline assignment: CDR1 MGHDK and CDR2 SYGVNS. The CDR3 is CASSRGERGAFDYGYTF. Written as DNA, the CDR3 is TGTGCCAGCAGCCGGGGAGAGCGGGGGGCCTTCGACTATGGCTACACCTTC.

There are many counts of this clonotype. The rearrangement joins TRBV7-9 to TRBJ1-1, with TRBD1 matching 7 bases. The junction had 3 bases not matched to a gene; V was cut back by 7 bases and J by 4 bases. This CDR3 is 12 amino acids long. Germline CDR1 reads SEHNR; CDR2 reads FQNEAQ (reference sequence). The CDR3 coding sequence is TGTGCCAGCATCGACAGGGTCACTGAAGCTTTCTTT. This codes for CASIDRVTEAFF. The full variable domain, completed using reference TRBV7-9 and TRBJ1-1, is DTGVSQNPRHKITKRGQNVTFRCDPISEHNRLYWYRQTLGQGPEFLTYFQNEAQLEKSRLLSDRFSAERPKGSFSTLEIQRTEQGDSAMYLCASIDRVTEAFFGQGTRLTVV.

This clonotype showed up many times. The chain combines TRBV5-1 with TRBJ2-1, with 11 bases fitting TRBD2. The germline V gene has CDR1 SGHRS and CDR2 YFSETQ. CDR3 length equals 15 residues. Germline trimming cut 4 bases from V and 5 bases from J; bases unmatched to any gene: 5. The chain's CDR3 is CASSISGRANNEQFF. The CDR3 bases are TGCGCCAGCAGCATTAGCGGGAGGGCCAACAATGAGCAGTTCTTC.